This T cell receptor beta chain was profiled in a study of beta chain features in type 1 diabetes listed by TCRdb under 2018. Looking at the study overall: Patients and healthy donors did not differ in mean age, gender distribution, total cell number or subset yield. A total of under 140,000,000 sorted cells were examined across all samples, and the number of cells per subset was strongly correlated with RNA yield. The study compared TCRB repertoires of sorted circulating CD4+ T cell subsets between recently diagnosed type 1 diabetes patients and matched healthy donors. Regulatory and stem cell-like memory subsets were isolated from only 8 patients and about eight healthy donors, whereas naive and central memory subsets came from all 30 or so donors.

As encoded in the germline V gene, CDR1 is SGHDT while CDR2 is YYEEEE. The CDR3, cysteine through phenylalanine, is 16 amino acids long. The CDR3 DNA has 48 bases and is translated from base 1. The trim is 3 bases for V and 2 bases for J, with a gap of 18 bases between the germline ends. The entire isolated RNA was reverse transcribed using the High Capacity cDNA Reverse Transcription Kit, and thus expressed TCRB transcripts were sequenced. Deep immunoSEQ sequencing was performed on naive, central memory and regulatory T cell samples, with an average of about 3.57 million total reads per sample. After sorted cells were lysed in RLT buffer, RNA was extracted with DNase-treated RNeasy Micro or Mini kits, with the choice depending on cell number. Each cell subset was processed on its own to prevent cross-contamination, while patient and healthy donor samples were processed together. The immunoSEQ multiplex PCR was used to amplify TCRB sequences from cDNA, generating 87-bp fragments that spanned the CDR3 region. Sequencing of the amplicons was done on the Illumina HiSeq platform. As for the authors' bioinformatics: Synthetic template baselines were used to correct PCR bias computationally, reads within Hamming distance 2 were collapsed, and singletons that could not be merged were discarded. Reads were aligned against IMGT so that V, D and J genes, CDR3 length and insertions or deletions at six rearrangement sites could be assigned. Within each subset, clonotype counts were normalized to sorted cell number, after which true diversity and Gini coefficients were computed with the tcR R package. Repertoire sharing was quantified using the overlap coefficient calculated on TCRB nucleotide sequences. Out-of-frame TCRB sequences from naive cells were analyzed to stand in for the pre-selection repertoire. Held by TCRdb, this immuneACCESS table contains in-frame sequences only and omits some clones. Under half of the omission traces to an unresolved V gene where checked; the cause of the rest is unknown. The DNA gave D and trimming, while V, J and clone size come from that table. Within this sample are around 450,000 clones, with over 10% of them counted one time only. In total, the top ten clones hold approximately 0.05% of the sample.

Notes on this clone: There is no known antigen for this receptor. No much larger clonotype is one base removed from it; base qualities were not supplied.

Broad study findings and their caveats: Naive, central memory and regulatory TCRB repertoires appeared to be more alike among patients than among healthy donors. Sequencing cDNA rather than genomic DNA could over-represent highly expressing activated cells, although activation and CD3 levels did not differ between groups. Because small numbers of individuals were included in the HLA sub-analyses, any influence of HLA type on TCRB rearrangement was left unresolved. Shorter templates might be favored by PCR, yet because patient and control samples were amplified and corrected together, any such skew would affect both groups equally. Patients with type 1 diabetes made fewer insertions and deleted more nucleotides at VDJ recombination sites, implying thymic rearrangement abnormalities. A moderate but significant shortening of TCRB CDR3 length was observed in type 1 diabetes patients in all four CD4+ subsets.

From each donor, a single peripheral blood sample of roughly 0.11 L on average was drawn into heparinised tubes. A BD FACSAria II was used to sort naive, central memory, regulatory and stem cell-like memory CD4+ T cells with a panel that included CD45RO, CCR7, CD25, CD127, CD95 and CD27. Every sorted population had a purity above 95%. PBMCs were separated immediately by Lymphoprep density gradient centrifugation and were stained directly, without being cultured. So that batch effects would be minimized, each experiment stained and sorted samples in pairs, pairing one healthy donor with one patient.

This clonotype was sampled from a woman younger than 35 in good health. Recombination linked TRBV5-6 to TRBJ2-7; TRBD2 is perhaps the D gene, given 5 matching bases. Sequenced: naive CD4+ T cells from blood. Sample cell subset or site, as interpreted from the label and publication: true naive CD4+ T cells. The DNA is TGTGCCAGCAGCTGGACTTTCGGAGCCGGGGCCTACGAGCAGTACTTC. Its protein product is CASSWTFGAGAYEQYF.